Each of the 2 T cell receptor beta chains below was sequenced from the same sample in a study of T cell responses to AZD1222 COVID-19 vaccine. Profiling relied on immunoSEQ multiplex PCR, and the TCRdb table lists in-frame clones only, not all of them. The sample lists 100,000 to 150,000 clones, about 91% occurring once. Sample: peripheral blood, taken 28 days after the second AZD1222 dose. These receptors were obtained from an adult who received the AZD1222 COVID-19 vaccine.

The chain has TRBV5-1 and TRBJ1-2; D ambiguous. Per the germline V gene, CDR1 is SGHRS and CDR2 is YFSETQ. This CDR3 is built from 12 residues. V was cut by 2 bases and J by 3 bases, with 5 bases left in between. The CDR3 loop is CASSFEHYGYTF. Here the CDR3 DNA reads TGCGCCAGCAGCTTTGAGCACTATGGCTACACCTTC.

V is TRBV6-2 or TRBV6-3 and J is TRBJ2-7, with 7 bases identical to TRBD2. The CDR3 is made up of 12 amino acids. Germline CDR1 is MNHEY and CDR2 is SVGEGT. Germline trimming cut 5 bases from V and 4 bases from J; bases unmatched to any gene: 2. Here the CDR3 DNA reads TGTGCCAGCAGTAGTAGCGGGTACGAGCAGTACGTC. Translated, it gives CASSSSGYEQYV.